This TCR beta chain was captured in a study of T-cell reconstitution after alpha-beta-depleted transplantation in children (dated by TCRdb to 2016 to 2017). General notes on the study: The study quantitatively tracked T-cell immune reconstitution after TCRalphabeta/CD19-depleted allogeneic hematopoietic cell transplantation in children using TCR repertoire profiling.

In the case of this clonotype: There is no known antigen for this receptor. One base away there is no much larger clone; base qualities are not given.

The CDR3 covers 19 residues, taking in both the cysteine and the phenylalanine. The CDR3 DNA has 57 bases and is translated from base 1. The germline V gene supplies CDR1 SGHRS and CDR2 YFSETQ. V and J are trimmed by 2 bases and 2 bases, and the gene matches miss 15 bases of the junction. Receptor libraries were prepared by PCR. Sequencer: Illumina HiSeq 2500. Molecular barcoding was employed in the preparation of TCR libraries, with unique molecular identifiers being used to normalize TCRbeta repertoire quantification. The public reads were quality trimmed at Q25 with fastp and then assembled into clones with MiXCR by TCRdb, keeping productive beta chains. Records with the same CDR3 protein are collapsed into one entry carrying the most frequent genes and DNA. The sample profile shows about 440,000 distinct CDR3 sequences; 43% of them were found once. Of the sample, 27% is held by the ten largest clones.

Broad study findings and their caveats: The frequencies of hyperexpanded clones fell over the following months, and after one year, T-cell counts and TCRbeta diversity were mostly attributed to newly produced T cells. The apparently early alphabetaT-cell count recovery about two months after transplant was reportedly dependent on only several hundred rapidly expanded clones derived from non-depleted graft cells. In some patients, high TCRbeta diversity at day 60 was attributed to recipient T cells and intrathymic progenitors that had survived conditioning.

The treatment or condition label, read with the paper, signifies: allogeneic hematopoietic cell transplantation with graft depleted of TCRalphabeta T cells and CD19 B cells. TCRalphabeta/CD19-depleted allogeneic hematopoietic cell grafts were given to the transplant recipients, all of whom were children. This clonotype was obtained from a girl aged 2 to 9 with aplastic anemia, due to receive a stem cell transplant. This sequence uses TRBV5-1 and TRBJ2-5; the central 10 bases match TRBD2. Here the sequenced sample was PBMCs, taken before TCRalphabeta/CD19-depleted stem cell transplant. The CDR3: CASSFLIATSGPRQETQYF. In nucleotide form, the sequence is TGCGCCAGCAGCTTTCTAATCGCGACTAGCGGGCCGAGGCAAGAGACCCAGTACTTC. Where the CDR3 stops, the reference TRBV5-1 and TRBJ2-5 genes take over; the full variable domain is KAGVTQTPRYLIKTRGQQVTLSCSPISGHRSVSWYQQTPGQGLQFLFEYFSETQRNKGNFPGRFSGRQFSNSRSEMNVSTLELGDSALYLCASSFLIATSGPRQETQYFGPGTRLLVL.